This entry lists 19 T cell receptor beta chains sequenced from one sample in a study of blood T cell repertoires in COVID-19. The method was immunoSEQ multiplex PCR; TCRdb's version includes in-frame clones alone and lacks a portion of them. The sample lists about 83,000 clones, around 90% seen once, with 8% in the top ten. Sequencing was done on a sample of peripheral blood. The source is a man older than 75 with active or convalescent COVID-19.

The CDR3 protein is CASSIGLRMNTEAFF. The CDR3 nucleotides read TGTGCCAGTAGTATAGGACTCCGCATGAACACTGAAGCTTTCTTT. The chain is built from TRBV19 and TRBJ1-1; no firm D call. V was shortened by 1 base and J by 0 bases, with 9 bases between the two germline ends. Germline CDR1 and CDR2: LNHDA and SQIVND (reference sequence). CDR3 length: 15 residues.

This chain joins TRBV2 and TRBJ2-6; a weak D match, TRBD1 (6 bases). CDR3 size: 15 residues. The germline CDR1 and CDR2 sequences are SNHLY and FYNNEI. Trimming pared 6 bases from V and 2 bases from J, leaving 11 bases between. The CDR3 reads CASSPPGAGANVLTF. CDR3 DNA sequence: TGTGCCAGCAGCCCCCCAGGGGCTGGGGCCAACGTCCTGACTTTC.

The V gene is TRBV18, the J gene TRBJ2-7; tentatively, D is TRBD1 (5 bases). V was pared by 1 base and J by 1 base, with 8 bases between. From germline, CDR1 is KGHSH and CDR2 LQKENI. CDR3 size: 14 residues. The CDR3 protein is CASSPQGFSYEQYV. CDR3 DNA sequence: TGTGCCAGCTCACCACAGGGGTTTTCCTACGAGCAGTACGTC.

The V gene is TRBV28, the J gene TRBJ2-1; no clear D gene. V lost 3 bases and J lost 6, with 3 bases in between. Germline V gives CDR1 MDHEN, CDR2 SYDVKM. This CDR3 is built from 11 residues. The CDR3 protein is CASSFFNEQFF. CDR3 nucleotides: TGTGCCAGCAGTTTCTTCAATGAGCAGTTCTTC.

This clone has a handful of counts. The rearrangement joins TRBV10-2 to TRBJ1-2, with unresolved D. The V end was cut by 2 bases, the J end by 4 bases, with 8 bases between. This CDR3 comprises 13 residues. Germline V lookup: CDR1 WSHSY, CDR2 SAAADI. The CDR3 bases are TGCGCCAGCAGTGAGCGGGTTGGCTATGGCTACACCTTC. The encoded protein is CASSERVGYGYTF.

The J gene is TRBJ1-5, the V gene TRBV18, with 9 bases identical to TRBD1. Losses at the gene ends were 6 bases for V and 4 bases for J; bases not matched to a gene: 7. The germline V gene has CDR1 KGHSH and CDR2 LQKENI. This CDR3 contains 15 residues. CDR3 nucleotide sequence: TGTGCCAGCTCCGACCAGGGGACAGGGAATCAGCCCCAGCATTTT. Translation: CASSDQGTGNQPQHF.

The genes are TRBV5-4 and TRBJ2-3; TRBD2 agrees at 8 bases. Germline loops: CDR1 SGHNT, CDR2 YYREEE (reference sequence). The CDR3 runs 15 residues. V was pared by 4 bases and J by 4 bases, with 8 bases of the junction left unmatched. The CDR3 DNA sequence: TGTGCCAGCAGCCCCTTCGGGGGGGGGCCAGATACGCAGTATTTT. This encodes CASSPFGGGPDTQYF.

This chain joins TRBV18 and TRBJ1-6; the D gene is possibly TRBD1 (6 bases). There are 19 residues in the CDR3. The germline CDR1 and CDR2 sequences are KGHSH and LQKENI. With 6 bases removed from V and 0 bases from J, the gap between germline ends came to 21 bases. The CDR3 spells CASSPNDRTLSSYNSPLHF. In nucleotides, the CDR3 is TGTGCCAGCTCCCCGAACGACAGGACGCTTAGCTCCTATAATTCACCCCTCCACTTT.

The table lists this clone with a count of one. The J gene is TRBJ2-1, the V gene TRBV5-1; no definite D call. CDR1 and CDR2 from the germline V gene are SGHRS and YFSETQ. Trimming shortened V by 2 bases and J by 8 bases, and 11 bases separated the two germline ends. There are 13 residues in the CDR3. The CDR3 loop is CASSFSVMDEQFF. The CDR3 DNA reads TGCGCCAGCAGCTTCTCAGTTATGGATGAGCAGTTCTTC.

This chain links TRBV30 with TRBJ2-2; D gene uncertain. The length of the CDR3 is 11 residues. V was cut by 1 base and J by 7 bases, with 4 bases left in between. Germline V CDR1 and CDR2: GTSNPN, SVGIG (reference sequence). This chain's CDR3 is CAWSARGELFF. The CDR3 DNA is TGTGCCTGGAGTGCCCGCGGGGAGCTGTTTTTT.

In this sample, this clone turned up once. The rearrangement uses TRBV19 and TRBJ1-5; TRBD1 matches 10 bases. This CDR3 has 15 residues. Germline V CDR1 and CDR2: LNHDA, SQIVND (reference sequence). With 5 bases clipped from V and 2 bases from J, the junction kept 3 bases outside the gene matches. The CDR3 region has the DNA TGTGCCAGTAGTCGGACAGGGGGGCGCAATCAGCCCCAGCATTTT. It encodes CASSRTGGRNQPQHF.

The V gene is TRBV19, the J gene TRBJ2-1; D uncertain. V dropped 8 bases and J dropped 0 bases, with 11 bases sitting between them. There are 14 residues in the CDR3. Germline V gene lookup returns CDR1 LNHDA and CDR2 SQIVND (reference sequence). The CDR3 bases are TGTGCCAGTGAACCATTGAGCTCCTACAATGAGCAGTTCTTC. Protein sequence: CASEPLSSYNEQFF.

The chain carries TRBV20-1 and TRBJ1-5; D is unclear. This CDR3 comprises 11 residues. Trimming took 3 bases from V and 7 from J, leaving 7 bases between them. Germline CDR1 is DFQATT and CDR2 is SNEGSKA (reference sequence). The CDR3 sequence is CSASAGQPQHF. The CDR3 DNA follows: TGCAGTGCTAGTGCCGGGCAGCCCCAGCATTTT.

This sequence joins TRBV2 and TRBJ1-2; D is uncertain. Germline CDR1 SNHLY, CDR2 FYNNEI. V shed 6 bases and J shed 0 bases, with 17 bases lying between them. The CDR3 consists of 16 residues. This chain's CDR3 is CASRAARLNTNYGYTF. The CDR3 bases are TGTGCCAGCAGAGCGGCCCGTCTTAATACTAACTATGGCTACACCTTC.

In DNA, the CDR3 is TGTGCCAGCAGTGGTCAGCGGATCGAGACCCAGTACTTC. Its protein product is CASSGQRIETQYF. The chain uses TRBV27 and TRBJ2-5, with D possibly TRBD2 on 5 matching bases. This CDR3 has 13 residues. V was trimmed by 5 bases and J by 5 bases, leaving 12 bases between them. The germline V gene has CDR1 MNHEY and CDR2 SMNVEV (reference sequence).

The V gene is TRBV7-2, the J gene TRBJ1-4, with D unclear. This CDR3 has 13 residues. V lost 8 bases and J 5 bases, leaving 12 bases between the germline ends. CDR1 is SGHTA, CDR2 FQGNSA, per germline. For the CDR3, the DNA is TGTGCCAGCGGGCGGGGAAAGAATGAAAAACTGTTTTTT. Protein product: CASGRGKNEKLFF. Filled out from reference TRBV7-2 and TRBJ1-4, the complete variable domain reads GAGVSQSPSNKVTEKGKDVELRCDPISGHTALYWYRQSLGQGLEFLIYFQGNSAPDKSGLPSDRFSAERTGGSVSTLTIQRTQQEDSAVYLCASGRGKNEKLFFGSGTQLSVL.

The V call is TRBV19, the J call TRBJ2-1; 7 positions match TRBD2. Germline values: CDR1 LNHDA, CDR2 SQIVND (reference sequence). V lost 1 base, J lost 4 bases, and 7 bases stayed unmatched. This CDR3 has 16 residues. This CDR3 reads CASSIAGGGGYNEQFF. The CDR3 nucleotides are TGTGCCAGTAGTATAGCGGGAGGTGGTGGGTACAATGAGCAGTTCTTC. The complete variable domain, with remaining parts taken from reference TRBV19 and TRBJ2-1, reads DGGITQSPKYLFRKEGQNVTLSCEQNLNHDAMYWYRQDPGQGLRLIYYSQIVNDFQKGDIAEGYSVSREKKESFPLTVTSAQKNPTAFYLCASSIAGGGGYNEQFFGPGTRLTVL.

This clone was counted only a few times. The chain employs TRBV7-2 and TRBJ1-3, with D maybe TRBD1 (6 bases). V lost 6 bases and J 2 bases, leaving 14 bases between the germline ends. The CDR3 loop spans 15 amino acids. Germline lookup yields CDR1 SGHTA and CDR2 FQGNSA. The CDR3 loop reads CASRYNQGTGNTIYF. The CDR3 nucleotides are TGTGCCAGCAGATATAATCAGGGGACTGGAAACACCATATATTTT.

The chain carries TRBV18 and TRBJ2-2; tentative D call: TRBD1 (5 bases). In germline, CDR1 is KGHSH, CDR2 LQKENI. V was clipped by 3 bases and J by 0 bases, with 11 bases between them. This CDR3 is 16 amino acids long. CDR3: CASSPSQTANTGELFF. DNA for the CDR3: TGTGCCAGCTCACCGTCCCAGACAGCGAACACCGGGGAGCTGTTTTTT. Full variable domain (remainder filled in from reference TRBV18 and TRBJ2-2): NAGVMQNPRHLVRRRGQEARLRCSPMKGHSHVYWYRQLPEEGLKFMVYLQKENIIDESGMPKERFSAEFPKEGPSILRIQQVVRGDSAAYFCASSPSQTANTGELFFGEGSRLTVL.